Listed below are T cell receptor beta chains from one sample, sequenced in a study of cytomegalovirus exposure and HLA in healthy donors. TCRdb's copy holds only in-frame clones and misses some; the assay was immunoSEQ multiplex PCR. The sample carries approximately 130,000 clones, about three quarters recorded once. Sequenced input: PBMCs. The receptor set was obtained from a female donor in good health and CMV-seropositive. CDR3s include the opening cysteine and the closing phenylalanine or tryptophan. The D gene is left open where the match is weak. The size field is filled for only some rows; it gives once, few, many or a size class.

V	size	J	D	CDR3	DNA
TRBV11-3	-	TRBJ2-7	TRBD2	CASSYPCLAGGRHEQYF	TGTGCCAGCAGCTACCCCTGTTTAGCGGGAGGAAGGCATGAGCAGTACTTC
TRBV6-1	-	TRBJ1-4	-	CASSDNLGANEKLFF	TGTGCCAGCAGTGATAATCTGGGAGCTAATGAAAAACTGTTTTTT
TRBV28	-	TRBJ2-7	-	CASTLADGSYEQYF	TGTGCCAGCACCTTAGCGGACGGATCCTACGAGCAGTACTTC
TRBV10-3	once	TRBJ1-5	-	CAISDPAGPQHF	TGTGCCATCAGTGACCCCGCGGGACCCCAGCATTTT
TRBV7-3	few	TRBJ2-2	-	CASSSTNTGELFF	TGTGCCAGCAGCTCCACGAACACCGGGGAGCTGTTTTTT
TRBV30	-	TRBJ2-1	-	CAWSVGGYNEQFF	TGTGCCTGGAGTGTCGGAGGTTACAATGAGCAGTTCTTC
TRBV5-1	few	TRBJ1-1	-	CASSLTGVNTEAFF	TGCGCCAGCAGCCTGACAGGAGTGAACACTGAAGCTTTCTTT
TRBV2	few	TRBJ1-6	-	CASTGRRDSPLHF	TGTGCCAGCACAGGGCGGAGGGATTCACCCCTCCACTTT
TRBV30	-	TRBJ2-1	TRBD1	CAWSRRQGSTHNEQFF	TGTGCCTGGTCTAGGCGACAGGGGTCGACTCACAATGAGCAGTTCTTC
TRBV6-5	-	TRBJ2-3	-	CASSSGDTQYF	TGTGCCAGCAGTTCGGGGGATACGCAGTATTTT
TRBV7-9	-	TRBJ1-2	TRBD1	CASSSSRTGNYGYTF	TGTGCCAGCAGTTCTTCTCGGACAGGGAACTATGGCTACACCTTC
TRBV7-6	-	TRBJ2-7	TRBD1	CASSLGGQSYEQYF	TGTGCCAGCAGCTTAGGGGGACAGTCCTACGAGCAGTACTTC
TRBV18	-	TRBJ2-5	TRBD1	CASSDRAVETQYF	TGTGCCAGCTCGGACAGGGCCGTGGAGACCCAGTACTTC
TRBV6-6	-	TRBJ1-2	-	CASSYGPGTNYGYTF	TGTGCCAGCAGTTACGGCCCAGGGACTAACTATGGCTACACCTTC
TRBV7-6	-	TRBJ2-1	TRBD2	CASSPHTSGRADEQFF	TGTGCCAGCAGCCCCCACACTAGCGGGAGGGCCGATGAGCAGTTCTTC
TRBV5-1	-	TRBJ2-3	TRBD2	CASSWGGDTQYF	TGCGCCAGCAGCTGGGGGGGAGATACGCAGTATTTT
TRBV6-1	-	TRBJ2-1	TRBD2	CASSEWRGGYNEQFF	TGTGCCAGCAGTGAATGGCGGGGGGGTTACAATGAGCAGTTCTTC
TRBV10-3	-	TRBJ2-1	TRBD2	CAIRTSAGGSYNEQFF	TGTGCCATCAGGACCTCAGCGGGGGGTTCCTACAATGAGCAGTTCTTC
TRBV19	-	TRBJ1-5	-	CARKSPRSNQPQHF	TGTGCCAGGAAATCGCCCAGATCCAATCAGCCCCAGCATTTT
TRBV6-6	once	TRBJ1-4	-	CASRRQYNEKLFF	TGTGCCAGCAGGCGACAGTATAATGAAAAACTGTTTTTT
TRBV6-5	-	TRBJ2-7	TRBD1	CASRRAGGSYEQYF	TGTGCCAGCAGGCGCGCAGGGGGCTCCTACGAGCAGTACTTC
TRBV2	-	TRBJ1-2	-	CASMQDYGYTF	TGTGCCAGCATGCAGGACTATGGCTACACCTTC
TRBV2	-	TRBJ1-1	TRBD1	CASRFQGATEAFF	TGTGCCAGCAGATTTCAGGGGGCAACTGAAGCTTTCTTT
TRBV18	-	TRBJ2-7	-	CASSATGDSHYEQYF	TGTGCCAGCTCAGCCACGGGGGACAGCCACTACGAGCAGTACTTC
TRBV6-4	-	TRBJ2-1	TRBD2	CASSDSTSGSNEQFF	TGTGCCAGCAGTGACTCGACTAGCGGGAGTAATGAGCAGTTCTTC
TRBV29-1	-	TRBJ1-3	TRBD1	CSVVRQGAGNTIYF	TGCAGCGTTGTTCGCCAGGGGGCGGGAAACACCATATATTTT
TRBV19	-	TRBJ1-6	-	CASSIFDSSGNSPLHF	TGTGCCAGTAGTATCTTCGACAGCTCTGGGAATTCACCCCTCCACTTT
TRBV10-1	-	TRBJ1-4	-	CASSERAGSGEKLFF	TGCGCCAGCAGTGAACGGGCAGGGTCGGGCGAAAAACTGTTTTTT
TRBV5-4	-	TRBJ2-7	TRBD1	CASRTEQGAHEQYF	TGTGCCAGCAGAACCGAGCAGGGGGCCCACGAGCAGTACTTC
TRBV7-9	-	TRBJ1-5	-	CASSLEGYQPQHF	TGTGCCAGCAGCTTAGAGGGGTATCAGCCCCAGCATTTT
TRBV10-3	once	TRBJ1-1	TRBD1	CAISDLNLGTDNTEAFF	TGTGCCATCAGTGACTTGAATCTCGGGACAGATAACACTGAAGCTTTCTTT
TRBV9	-	TRBJ1-6	TRBD1	CASSRTGANSPLHF	TGTGCCAGCAGCAGGACAGGGGCAAATTCACCCCTCCACTTT
TRBV11-2	once	TRBJ2-5	TRBD1	CASSMVRQGAMKTQYF	TGTGCCAGCAGCATGGTACGACAGGGAGCCATGAAGACCCAGTACTTC
TRBV10-3	-	TRBJ1-4	-	CAISDREPNEKLFF	TGTGCCATCAGTGACAGGGAACCTAATGAAAAACTGTTTTTT
TRBV6-1	-	TRBJ2-7	TRBD1	CASAGDRHTYEQYF	TGTGCCAGCGCCGGGGACAGGCACACCTACGAGCAGTACTTC
TRBV2	-	TRBJ1-1	-	CASRGGSTTEAFF	TGTGCCAGCAGGGGAGGGAGTACAACTGAAGCTTTCTTT
TRBV5-1	-	TRBJ2-1	-	CASSYRTGEPSNEQFF	TGCGCCAGCAGCTATCGGACGGGGGAGCCATCCAATGAGCAGTTCTTC
TRBV28	-	TRBJ1-6	-	CASSFGSNSPLHF	TGTGCCAGCAGTTTTGGCTCTAATTCACCCCTCCACTTT
TRBV19	-	TRBJ2-7	-	CASSMQPSAVSREQYF	TGTGCCAGTAGTATGCAACCCTCTGCGGTTTCGAGGGAGCAGTACTTC
TRBV10-1	-	TRBJ1-1	-	CASSESRQGEAFF	TGCGCCAGCAGTGAGTCTCGGCAGGGAGAAGCTTTCTTT
TRBV19	-	TRBJ2-3	-	CASSITKGVTQYF	TGTGCCAGTAGTATCACCAAGGGGGTTACGCAGTATTTT
TRBV19	-	TRBJ2-7	TRBD2	CASRGGTSDAYEQYF	TGTGCCAGTAGGGGAGGGACTAGCGACGCCTACGAGCAGTACTTC
TRBV6-5	few	TRBJ1-6	-	CASSFAGNTPLHF	TGTGCCAGCAGTTTCGCAGGGAACACACCCCTCCACTTT
TRBV6-4	-	TRBJ1-1	-	CASSEQVNTEAFF	TGTGCCAGCAGTGAACAGGTGAACACTGAAGCTTTCTTT
TRBV5-6	medium-sized	TRBJ1-1	-	CASSFEGGRTEAFF	TGTGCCAGCAGCTTCGAAGGAGGGAGGACTGAAGCTTTCTTT
TRBV6-1	-	TRBJ1-2	-	CASSEAAGGHGYTF	TGTGCCAGCAGTGAAGCGGCGGGGGGTCATGGCTACACCTTC
TRBV4-1	-	TRBJ2-2	TRBD2	CASSLAGKNGELFF	TGCGCCAGCAGCCTAGCGGGAAAGAACGGGGAGCTGTTTTTT
TRBV7-2	-	TRBJ1-1	-	CASSPVVNTEAFF	TGTGCCAGCAGCCCGGTTGTAAACACTGAAGCTTTCTTT
TRBV28	-	TRBJ1-1	TRBD1	CASSLGTAGGGTEAFF	TGTGCCAGCAGTTTGGGTACTGCAGGGGGCGGGACTGAAGCTTTCTTT
TRBV28	few	TRBJ1-5	TRBD1	CASRRQGSQNQPQHF	TGTGCCAGCAGACGACAGGGATCTCAAAATCAGCCCCAGCATTTT
TRBV4-2	-	TRBJ1-5	-	CASSQDWQGSNQPQHF	TGTGCCAGCAGCCAAGATTGGCAGGGAAGCAATCAGCCCCAGCATTTT